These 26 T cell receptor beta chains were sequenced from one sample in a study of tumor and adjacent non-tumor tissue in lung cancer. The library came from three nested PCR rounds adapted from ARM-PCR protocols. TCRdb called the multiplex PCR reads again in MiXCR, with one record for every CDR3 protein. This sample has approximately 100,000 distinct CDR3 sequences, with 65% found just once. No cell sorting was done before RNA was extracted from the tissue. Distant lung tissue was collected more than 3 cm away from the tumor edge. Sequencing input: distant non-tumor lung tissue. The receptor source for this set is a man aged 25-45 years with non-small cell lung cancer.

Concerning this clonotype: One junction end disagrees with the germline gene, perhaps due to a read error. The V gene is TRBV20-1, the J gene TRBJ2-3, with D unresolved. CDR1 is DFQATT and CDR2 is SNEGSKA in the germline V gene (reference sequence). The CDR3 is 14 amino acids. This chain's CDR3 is CSANPGFSTDAQYF. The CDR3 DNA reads TGCAGTGCTAACCCGGGCTTCAGCACAGATGCGCAGTATTTT.

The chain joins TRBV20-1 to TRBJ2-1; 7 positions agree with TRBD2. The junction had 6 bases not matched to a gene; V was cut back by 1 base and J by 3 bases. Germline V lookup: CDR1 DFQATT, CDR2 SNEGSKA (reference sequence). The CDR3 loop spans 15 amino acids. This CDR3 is CSARVRSGDYNEQFF. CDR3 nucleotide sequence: TGCAGTGCTAGAGTGAGAAGCGGGGACTACAATGAGCAGTTCTTC.

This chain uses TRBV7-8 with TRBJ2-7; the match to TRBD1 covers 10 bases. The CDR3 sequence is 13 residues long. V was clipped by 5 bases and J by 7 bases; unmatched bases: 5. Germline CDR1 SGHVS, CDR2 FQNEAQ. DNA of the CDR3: TGTGCCAGCAGCATCCGGGACAGGGGAGAGCAGTACTTC. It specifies CASSIRDRGEQYF.

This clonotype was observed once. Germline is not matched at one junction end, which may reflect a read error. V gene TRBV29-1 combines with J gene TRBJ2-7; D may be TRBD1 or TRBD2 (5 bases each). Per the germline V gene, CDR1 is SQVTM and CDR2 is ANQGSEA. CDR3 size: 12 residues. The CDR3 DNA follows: TGCAGCGTTGATGACGGGGCGGACGAGGAGTACTTC. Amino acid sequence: CSVDDGADEEYF.

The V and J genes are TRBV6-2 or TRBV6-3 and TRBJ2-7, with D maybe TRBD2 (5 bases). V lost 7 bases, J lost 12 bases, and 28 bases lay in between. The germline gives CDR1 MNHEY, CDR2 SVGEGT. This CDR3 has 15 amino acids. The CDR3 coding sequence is TGTGCCAGCATTCCGCCCCCGGGATACCGAGACGAACGGTACTTC. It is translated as CASIPPPGYRDERYF.

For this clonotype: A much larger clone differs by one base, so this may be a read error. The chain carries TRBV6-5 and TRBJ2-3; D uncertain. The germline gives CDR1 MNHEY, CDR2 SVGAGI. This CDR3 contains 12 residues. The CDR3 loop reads CVSSYNSDTQYF. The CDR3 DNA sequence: TGTGTCAGCAGTTACAATTCAGATACGCAGTATTTT.

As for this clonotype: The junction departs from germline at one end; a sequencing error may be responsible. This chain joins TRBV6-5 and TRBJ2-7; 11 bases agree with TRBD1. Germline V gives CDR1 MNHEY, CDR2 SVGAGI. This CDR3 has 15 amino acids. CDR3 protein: CASSCSGQGAHEPYF. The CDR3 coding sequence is TGTGCCAGCAGTTGCTCAGGACAGGGGGCCCACGAGCCGTACTTC.

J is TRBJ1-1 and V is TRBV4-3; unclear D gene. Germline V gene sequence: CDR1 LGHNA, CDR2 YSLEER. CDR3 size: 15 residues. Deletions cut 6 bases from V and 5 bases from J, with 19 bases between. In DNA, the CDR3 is TGCGCCAGCAGTCCGCGCCCCGGGATTAGGACTGAAGCTTTCTTT. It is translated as CASSPRPGIRTEAFF.

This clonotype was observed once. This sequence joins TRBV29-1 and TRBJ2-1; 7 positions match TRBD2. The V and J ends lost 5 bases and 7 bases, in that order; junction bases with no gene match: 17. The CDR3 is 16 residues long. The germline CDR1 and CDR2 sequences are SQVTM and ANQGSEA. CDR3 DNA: TGCAGCGTTACAGTGTGGCGGGAGATTTGGACGAATGAGCAGTTCTTC. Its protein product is CSVTVWREIWTNEQFF.

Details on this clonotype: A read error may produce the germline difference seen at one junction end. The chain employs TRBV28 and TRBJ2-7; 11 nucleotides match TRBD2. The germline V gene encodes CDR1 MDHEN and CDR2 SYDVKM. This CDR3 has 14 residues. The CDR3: CARSSLAGVNEQYF. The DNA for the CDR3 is TGTGCCAGGAGTTCACTAGCGGGAGTAAACGAGCAGTACTTC. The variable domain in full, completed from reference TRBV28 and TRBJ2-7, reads DVKVTQSSRYLVKRTGEKVFLECVQDMDHENMFWYRQDPGLGLRLIYFSYDVKMKEKGDIPEGYSVSREKKERFSLILESASTNQTSMYLCARSSLAGVNEQYFGPGTRLTVT.

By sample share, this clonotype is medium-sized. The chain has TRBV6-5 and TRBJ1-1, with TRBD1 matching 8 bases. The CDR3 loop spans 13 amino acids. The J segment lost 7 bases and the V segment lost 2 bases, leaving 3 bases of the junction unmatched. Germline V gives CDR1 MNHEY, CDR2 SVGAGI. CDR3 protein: CASSYGTGNEAFF. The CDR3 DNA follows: TGTGCCAGCAGTTACGGGACAGGTAATGAAGCTTTCTTT.

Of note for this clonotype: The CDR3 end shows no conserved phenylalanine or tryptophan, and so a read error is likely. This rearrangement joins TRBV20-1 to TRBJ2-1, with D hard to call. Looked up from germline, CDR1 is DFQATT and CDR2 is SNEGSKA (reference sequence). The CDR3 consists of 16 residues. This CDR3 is CSALGQIPSSYNEQFL. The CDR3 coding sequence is TGCAGTGCCCTAGGGCAAATCCCTTCCTCCTATAATGAGCAGTTCTTA.

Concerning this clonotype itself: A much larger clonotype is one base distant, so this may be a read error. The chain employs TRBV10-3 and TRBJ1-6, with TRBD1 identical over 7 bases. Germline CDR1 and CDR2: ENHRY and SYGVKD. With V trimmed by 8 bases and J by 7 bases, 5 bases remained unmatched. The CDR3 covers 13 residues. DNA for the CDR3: TGTGCCATCGAGGGGACAGAGAATTCACCCCTCCACTTT. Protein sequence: CAIEGTENSPLHF.

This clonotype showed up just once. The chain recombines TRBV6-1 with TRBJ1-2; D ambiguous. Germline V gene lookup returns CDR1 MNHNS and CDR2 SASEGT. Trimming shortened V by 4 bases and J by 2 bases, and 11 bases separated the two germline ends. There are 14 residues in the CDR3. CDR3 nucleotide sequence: TGTGCCAGCAGTGCGACCGGGAAGAACTATGGCTACACCTTC. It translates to CASSATGKNYGYTF.

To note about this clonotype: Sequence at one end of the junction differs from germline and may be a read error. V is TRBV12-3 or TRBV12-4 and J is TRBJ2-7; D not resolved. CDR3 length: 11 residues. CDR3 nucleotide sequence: TGTGCCAGCAGTTTCGGGTACGAGGAGTACTTC. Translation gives CASSFGYEEYF.

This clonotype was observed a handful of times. The CDR3 sequence: CSVITTLGIYGYTF. The CDR3 DNA reads TGCAGTGTTATTACCACACTGGGGATCTATGGCTACACCTTC. This chain joins TRBV20-1 and TRBJ1-2; D is uncertain. Trimming shortened V by 7 bases and J by 4 bases, and 19 bases separated the two germline ends. The CDR3 sequence is 14 residues long. Per germline, CDR1 DFQATT and CDR2 SNEGSKA (reference sequence).

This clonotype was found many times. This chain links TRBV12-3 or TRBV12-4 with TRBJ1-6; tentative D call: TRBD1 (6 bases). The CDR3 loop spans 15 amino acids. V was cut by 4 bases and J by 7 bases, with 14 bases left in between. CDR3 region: CASSSTRGANSPLHF. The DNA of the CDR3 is TGTGCCAGCAGTTCGACCCGGGGGGCGAATTCACCCCTCCACTTT.

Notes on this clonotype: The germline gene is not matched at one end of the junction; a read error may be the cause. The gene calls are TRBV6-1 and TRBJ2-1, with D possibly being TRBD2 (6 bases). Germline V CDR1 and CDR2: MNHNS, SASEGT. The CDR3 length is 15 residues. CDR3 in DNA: TGTGCCAGCAACCAGACTAGGACAACCTACAATGAGCAATTCTTC. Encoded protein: CASNQTRTTYNEQFF.

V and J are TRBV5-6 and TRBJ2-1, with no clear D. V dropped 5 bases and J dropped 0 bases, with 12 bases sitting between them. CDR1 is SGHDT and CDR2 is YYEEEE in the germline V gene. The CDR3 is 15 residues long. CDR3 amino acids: CASSQALSSYNEQFF. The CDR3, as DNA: TGTGCCAGCAGTCAAGCGTTGAGCTCCTACAATGAGCAGTTCTTC.

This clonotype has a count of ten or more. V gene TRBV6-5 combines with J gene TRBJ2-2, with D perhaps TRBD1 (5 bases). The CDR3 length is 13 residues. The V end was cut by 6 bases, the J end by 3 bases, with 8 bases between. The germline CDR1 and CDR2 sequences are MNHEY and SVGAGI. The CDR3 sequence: CASRQGDTGELFF. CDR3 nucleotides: TGTGCCAGCAGGCAGGGCGACACCGGGGAGCTGTTTTTT.

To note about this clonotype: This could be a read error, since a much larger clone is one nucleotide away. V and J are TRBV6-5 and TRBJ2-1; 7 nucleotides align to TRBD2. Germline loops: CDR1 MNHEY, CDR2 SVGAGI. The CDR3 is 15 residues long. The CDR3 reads CTSSAGTNAYNEQFF. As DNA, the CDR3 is TGTACCAGCAGTGCCGGGACTAACGCATACAATGAGCAGTTCTTC.

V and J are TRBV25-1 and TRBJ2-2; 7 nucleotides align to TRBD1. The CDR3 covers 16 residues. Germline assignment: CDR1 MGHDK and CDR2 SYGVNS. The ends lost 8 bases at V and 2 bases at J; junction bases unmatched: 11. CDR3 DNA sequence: TGTGCCAGCTGTGTTCCGGGACAGACTAACACCGGGGAGCTGTTTTTT. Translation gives CASCVPGQTNTGELFF.

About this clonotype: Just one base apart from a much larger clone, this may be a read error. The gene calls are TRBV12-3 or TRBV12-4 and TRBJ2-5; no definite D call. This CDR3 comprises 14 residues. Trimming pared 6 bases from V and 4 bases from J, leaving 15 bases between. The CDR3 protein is CASRSSYVLETQYF. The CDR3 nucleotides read TGTGCCAGCAGATCCTCTTACGTACTAGAGACCCAGTACTTC.

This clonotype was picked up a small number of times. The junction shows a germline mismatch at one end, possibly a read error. The CDR3 is CGVDVAGAILGGYTF. The CDR3 DNA sequence: TGTGGCGTTGATGTGGCAGGGGCGATCTTGGGAGGCTACACCTTC. The rearrangement joins TRBV29-1 to TRBJ1-2, with D possibly TRBD1 on 6 matching bases. This CDR3 has 15 residues. CDR1 and CDR2 from the germline V gene are SQVTM and ANQGSEA.

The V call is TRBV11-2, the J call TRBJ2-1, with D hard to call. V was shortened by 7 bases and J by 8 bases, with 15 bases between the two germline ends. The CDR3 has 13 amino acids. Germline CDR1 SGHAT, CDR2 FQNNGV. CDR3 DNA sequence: TGTGCCAGCACCATGGACCGATACGATGAGCAGTTCTTC. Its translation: CASTMDRYDEQFF.

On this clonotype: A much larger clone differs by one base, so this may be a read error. CDR3 sequence: CASSPGGYEQYF. The CDR3 coding sequence is TGTGCCAGCAGCCCCGGGGGGTACGAGCAGTACTTC. This chain uses TRBV7-9 with TRBJ2-7; 7 positions agree with TRBD2. This CDR3 is 12 amino acids long. CDR1 and CDR2 (germline): SEHNR, FQNEAQ (reference sequence). V dropped 5 bases and J dropped 4; count of bases not matched to a gene: 2. Full variable domain (remainder filled in from reference TRBV7-9 and TRBJ2-7): DTGVSQNPRHKITKRGQNVTFRCDPISEHNRLYWYRQTLGQGPEFLTYFQNEAQLEKSRLLSDRFSAERPKGSFSTLEIQRTEQGDSAMYLCASSPGGYEQYFGPGTRLTVT.